The clone carrying this TCR beta chain was picked up a small number of times. The record originates from a study of blood T cell repertoires in COVID-19. Study-wide background: Donors in the United States, Italy and Spain gave samples during acute or convalescent COVID-19. PBMCs, B-cell-depleted T cells, or T cells provided the cDNA or gDNA that made up the material.

The CDR3 has 15 residues. The V gene end was trimmed by 6 bases and the J gene end by 3 bases; junction bases not matched to a gene: 8. Germline values: CDR1 MNHEY, CDR2 SVGAGI. In the original analysis: Amplifying reference gene primers gave estimates of nucleated cell counts. Clones were sequenced by immunoSEQ multiplex PCR, and TCRdb holds only the in-frame ones, with some missing. The DNA was the basis for D and trimming; V, J and clone size are from that table. Among approximately 190,000 clones listed, roughly four fifths were seen once. The sequence was obtained from a middle-aged woman with acute or convalescent COVID-19. Sample: peripheral blood. This chain uses TRBV6-5 with TRBJ2-7; TRBD2 matches at 10 bases. The CDR3 here is CASRDEREGVYEQYF. The CDR3 DNA follows: TGTGCCAGCAGAGATGAGCGGGAGGGCGTCTACGAGCAGTACTTC.